This TCR beta chain came from a study of human thymus T cells. Study observations and caveats: Thymic as well as blood repertoires seemed to favor certain V and J genes unevenly. Unrelated individuals had highly overlapping thymic repertoires, as reported in related research.

The method was immunoSEQ multiplex PCR; TCRdb's version includes in-frame clones alone and lacks a portion of them. The sample has roughly 120,000 clones, just under 95% seen once; the top ten hold around 0.025%. About this clone itself: Its target is unknown.

The thymus was resected at corrective cardiac surgery. The V and J ends lost 5 bases and 4 bases, in that order; junction bases with no gene match: 5. CDR1 is SQVTM, CDR2 ANQGSEA, per germline. There are 14 residues in the CDR3. The sample comprised thymus tissue. The TCR originated in a boy in the first two years of life with a congenital heart defect but otherwise immunologically healthy. V and J are TRBV29-1 and TRBJ2-3; 11 bases fit TRBD1. The CDR3 is CSVSGTGGADTQYF. For the CDR3, the DNA is TGCAGCGTTTCCGGGACAGGGGGGGCAGATACGCAGTATTTT.